Below are 30 T cell receptor beta chains sequenced from a single sample in a study of identical twins. TCRdb used MiXCR to reprocess the 5' RACE reads, holding one entry per CDR3 protein. Here the sample spans around 250,000 distinct CDR3 sequences, 5.5% to 7.5% being singletons. These records were also assigned to another study, of T cells expressing NK-cell markers.

The sequenced sample consisted of CD8+ T cells sorted from blood. Receptor source: a young woman in good health.

The rearrangement uses TRBV14 and TRBJ2-1; D unresolved. The germline V and J ends were trimmed by 4 bases and 2 bases, with 12 bases remaining between them. Germline CDR1 SGHDN, CDR2 FVKESK. The CDR3 has 15 residues. The CDR3 sequence is CASSPSGGTYNEQFF. CDR3 nucleotide sequence: TGTGCCAGCAGCCCTTCTGGTGGGACCTACAATGAGCAGTTCTTC.

This clonotype was counted at least ten times. The chain uses TRBV4-1 and TRBJ2-2, with D uncertain. This CDR3 spans 14 amino acids. The V gene lost 0 bases and the J gene lost 7 bases, with 9 bases spanning the gap. CDR1 and CDR2 (germline): MGHRA, YSYEKL. The CDR3 spells CASSQDVRVGELFF. The CDR3 DNA reads as TGCGCCAGCAGCCAAGATGTCCGGGTCGGGGAGCTGTTTTTT.

This clonotype has a handful of counts. The chain combines TRBV7-6 with TRBJ2-7; D is unresolved. CDR1 and CDR2 from the germline V gene are SGHVS and FNYEAQ. Between the trimmed V and J ends, which lost 4 bases and 4 bases, there was a span of 14 bases. The CDR3 extends over 14 amino acids. The chain's CDR3 is CASSSEAGEYEQYF. CDR3 coding DNA: TGTGCCAGCAGCTCAGAAGCAGGAGAATACGAGCAGTACTTC.

This clonotype was seen a handful of times. J is TRBJ2-7 and V is TRBV27; 9 bases align to TRBD2. Germline trimming cut 5 bases from V and 4 bases from J; bases unmatched to any gene: 9. The CDR3 covers 15 residues. CDR1 is MNHEY and CDR2 is SMNVEV in the germline V gene (reference sequence). CDR3 DNA: TGTGCCAGCAGTCTCCGGGGAGCGGGGGGTTACGAGCAGTACTTC. It yields the protein CASSLRGAGGYEQYF.

This clonotype was seen more than once but under ten times. The V call is TRBV6-5, the J call TRBJ2-2; D uncertain. This CDR3 comprises 13 residues. In germline, CDR1 is MNHEY, CDR2 SVGAGI. V lost 3 bases, J lost 6 bases, and 8 bases lay in between. The CDR3 nucleotides read TGTGCCAGCAGTTATTCACCGGCCGGGGAGCTGTTTTTT. Protein: CASSYSPAGELFF.

Ten or more counts support this clonotype. This sequence joins TRBV7-6 and TRBJ1-2; unclear D gene. Germline V CDR1 and CDR2: SGHVS, FNYEAQ. Between the trimmed V and J ends, which lost 2 bases and 8 bases, there was a span of 12 bases. This CDR3 is 13 amino acids long. CDR3 coding DNA: TGTGCCAGCAGCTTAAATGGGGTGGGCGGCTACACCTTC. Protein sequence: CASSLNGVGGYTF.

This clonotype was detected only a few times. The chain has TRBV20-1 and TRBJ2-1; 8 bases are shared with TRBD2. This CDR3 spans 13 amino acids. Per germline, CDR1 DFQATT and CDR2 SNEGSKA (reference sequence). The V gene end was trimmed by 0 bases and the J gene end by 14 bases; junction bases not matched to a gene: 9. The CDR3 sequence is CSAREGGGPVEFF. DNA of the CDR3: TGCAGTGCTAGAGAGGGCGGGGGGCCTGTAGAGTTCTTC.

This clonotype was seen many times. This chain joins TRBV10-3 and TRBJ1-6; D is unresolved. The CDR3 loop spans 15 amino acids. The V end lost 6 bases, the J end lost 4 bases, and 13 bases lay between the germline ends. Germline loops: CDR1 ENHRY, CDR2 SYGVKD. The CDR3 DNA sequence: TGTGCCATCAGCCCTACCGAAACTTATAATTCACCCCTCCACTTT. Amino acids: CAISPTETYNSPLHF.

Many counts were recorded for this clonotype. The V call is TRBV5-1, the J call TRBJ2-4, with unresolved D. The CDR3 has 15 residues. Germline CDR1 reads SGHRS; CDR2 reads YFSETQ. V lost 2 bases and J lost 0, with 9 bases in between. This CDR3 is CASSFFAIAKNIQYF. CDR3 bases: TGCGCCAGCAGCTTTTTCGCTATAGCCAAAAACATTCAGTACTTC.

This clonotype came up many times. Sequence at one end of the junction differs from germline and may be a read error. The chain recombines TRBV7-7 with TRBJ2-7; either TRBD1 or TRBD2 may fit D (5 bases each). The CDR3 loop spans 14 amino acids. Germline CDR1 SSHAT, CDR2 FNYEAQ (reference sequence). The CDR3 region is CASSLGMGAYEQYF. The DNA of the CDR3 is TGTGCTAGCAGCTTGGGGATGGGGGCCTACGAGCAGTACTTC.

This clonotype was found a few times. The gene calls are TRBV11-3 and TRBJ1-1; a possible D gene is TRBD1 (5 bases). Trimming shortened V by 6 bases and J by 5 bases, and 19 bases separated the two germline ends. Germline CDR1 SGHNT, CDR2 YENEEA. The CDR3 runs to 15 residues. Here the CDR3 reads CASRSTGSGRTEAFF. Written as DNA, the CDR3 is TGTGCCAGCAGGTCTACAGGATCAGGGCGGACTGAAGCTTTCTTT.

This clonotype came up many times. This chain uses TRBV27 with TRBJ2-1; D is perhaps TRBD1 or TRBD2 (6 bases each). The V gene's germline CDR1 is MNHEY and CDR2 SMNVEV (reference sequence). Trimming removed 3 bases at V and 9 bases at J, with 18 bases between. The CDR3 runs to 15 residues. CDR3 bases: TGTGCCAGCAGTTTTGAGGGGGGAGGTACAATTGAGCAGTTCTTC. As protein: CASSFEGGGTIEQFF.

This clonotype was seen only a few times. The rearrangement links TRBV6-5 to TRBJ2-7, with TRBD2 identical over 8 bases. After removal of 2 bases from V and 3 bases from J, the junction contained 9 bases not matched to a gene. The CDR3 has 16 residues. The germline V gene has CDR1 MNHEY and CDR2 SVGAGI. CDR3 nucleotide sequence: TGTGCCAGCAGTTACAGTGAGAGCGGGGGTCACTACGAGCAGTACTTC. It specifies CASSYSESGGHYEQYF.

This clonotype has only a few counts. The genes are TRBV4-2 and TRBJ2-7, with D unresolved. Looked up from germline, CDR1 is LGHNA and CDR2 is YNFKEQ. The CDR3 length is 14 residues. Deletions cut 3 bases from V and 3 bases from J, with 12 bases between. The CDR3, as DNA: TGTGCCAGCAGCCAGGCGGCAGACGGCTACGAGCAGTACTTC. Translation gives CASSQAADGYEQYF.

This clonotype was seen a handful of times. The DNA for the CDR3 is TGTGCCAGCTCGCAAGGGGCGCGGAACACTGAAGCTTTCTTT. This encodes CASSQGARNTEAFF. This rearrangement joins TRBV27 to TRBJ1-1, with D maybe TRBD1 (5 bases). The V and J ends lost 8 bases and 1 base respectively, with 14 bases between them. Germline values: CDR1 MNHEY, CDR2 SMNVEV (reference sequence). The CDR3 loop spans 14 amino acids.

The chain uses TRBV12-3 or TRBV12-4 and TRBJ2-2, with 13 bases fitting TRBD2. This CDR3 spans 18 amino acids. J lost 4 bases, V lost 11 bases, and 16 bases had no gene match. The CDR3 coding sequence is TGTGCCTTCAGTTTAGCAACTAGCGGGAGGGGTGTCACCGGGGAGCTGTTTTTT. It is translated as CAFSLATSGRGVTGELFF.

This clonotype was observed many times. The gene calls are TRBV20-1 and TRBJ2-7; D assignment may be TRBD1 or TRBD2 (5 bases each). CDR3 length: 13 residues. Germline CDR1 DFQATT, CDR2 SNEGSKA (reference sequence). Trimming pared 5 bases from V and 0 bases from J, leaving 11 bases between. CDR3 in amino acids: CSADRDGSYEQYF. CDR3 bases: TGCAGTGCTGACCGGGACGGCTCCTACGAGCAGTACTTC.

This chain links TRBV4-3 with TRBJ2-7; 8 bases are a match to TRBD2. This CDR3 is 16 amino acids long. Germline trimming cut 1 base from V and 2 bases from J; bases unmatched to any gene: 7. Germline CDR1 and CDR2: LGHNA and YSLEER. The CDR3: CASSQGGGRLPYEQYF. The CDR3, as DNA: TGCGCCAGCAGCCAAGGGGGCGGGAGGCTCCCCTACGAGCAGTACTTC.

This clonotype was seen a few times. The CDR3 coding sequence is TGTGCCAGCAGCCAGACACCGGGACAGGGTAACAATGAGCAGTTCTTC. Translating gives CASSQTPGQGNNEQFF. This chain connects TRBV11-2 to TRBJ2-1; 9 nucleotides match TRBD1. Per germline, CDR1 SGHAT and CDR2 FQNNGV. The CDR3 spans 16 residues. V trimming: 5 bases; J trimming: 5 bases; junction bases outside the gene matches: 10.

V gene TRBV7-9 combines with J gene TRBJ2-7, with a weak D call TRBD2 (6 bases). Germline values: CDR1 SEHNR, CDR2 FQNEAQ (reference sequence). Between the trimmed V and J ends, which lost 1 base and 6 bases, there was a span of 16 bases. The CDR3 runs to 15 residues. The CDR3 reads CASSLGGGVVGEQYF. The CDR3 DNA reads TGTGCCAGCAGCTTAGGTGGAGGGGTTGTGGGCGAGCAGTACTTC.

In its sample, this clonotype was seen a few times. The V and J genes are TRBV9 and TRBJ2-3; maybe TRBD2 (5 bases). Deletions cut 0 bases from V and 7 bases from J, with 9 bases between. Per germline, CDR1 SGDLS and CDR2 YYNGEE. CDR3 length: 13 amino acids. The CDR3 region has the DNA TGTGCCAGCAGCGTAGTCGAGGGAAATACGCAGTATTTT. Translation: CASSVVEGNTQYF. Using reference TRBV9 and TRBJ2-3 for the parts outside the CDR3, the full variable domain is DSGVTQTPKHLITATGQRVTLRCSPRSGDLSVYWYQQSLDQGLQFLIQYYNGEERAKGNILERFSAQQFPDLHSELNLSSLELGDSALYFCASSVVEGNTQYFGPGTRLTVL.

The chain recombines TRBV2 with TRBJ1-6; D ambiguous. Trimming took 3 bases from V and 0 from J, leaving 15 bases between them. Germline V lookup: CDR1 SNHLY, CDR2 FYNNEI. The CDR3 has 18 residues. CDR3 DNA: TGTGCCAGCAGTGACACCACACAGTGGAGCTCCTATAATTCACCCCTCCACTTT. Translating it yields CASSDTTQWSSYNSPLHF.

The J gene is TRBJ2-5, the V gene TRBV6-1; TRBD2 is a possible D gene (6 bases). This CDR3 is 16 amino acids long. V was cut by 6 bases and J by 5 bases, with 22 bases left in between. Per the germline V gene, CDR1 is MNHNS and CDR2 is SASEGT. CDR3 region: CASSLLRLGVGETQYF. The CDR3 DNA is TGTGCCAGCAGCCTTCTTCGACTAGGGGTGGGTGAGACCCAGTACTTC.

This clonotype has a handful of counts. The gene calls are TRBV2 and TRBJ2-5; TRBD2 matches at 13 bases. Germline-derived CDR1 and CDR2 are SNHLY and FYNNEI. Trimming at V came to 3 bases and at J to 3 bases, leaving 4 bases not matched to a gene. CDR3 length: 16 residues. In nucleotides, the CDR3 is TGTGCCAGCAGTGATACTAGCGGGGGGGCCGAAGAGACCCAGTACTTC. Protein sequence: CASSDTSGGAEETQYF.

This clonotype appeared a few times. The V and J genes are TRBV5-5 and TRBJ2-7, with D maybe TRBD2 (6 bases). The germline V gene encodes CDR1 SGHKS and CDR2 YYEKEE (reference sequence). The CDR3 consists of 17 residues. The V end lost 1 base, the J end lost 3 bases, and 20 bases lay between the germline ends. This chain's CDR3 is CASSLRAGEAAGYEQYF. CDR3 sequence (DNA): TGTGCCAGCAGCTTGAGAGCGGGCGAGGCAGCGGGCTACGAGCAGTACTTC.

This clonotype came up many times. This chain connects TRBV12-3 or TRBV12-4 to TRBJ2-7; D might be TRBD1 or TRBD2, each matching 6 bases. This CDR3 spans 18 amino acids. Deletions cut 7 bases from V and 1 base from J, with 26 bases between. In nucleotides, the CDR3 is TGTGCCAGCACCCTCGGTGGAGGGGGAGGCCTGGGGTCCTACGAGCAGTACTTC. This gives the protein CASTLGGGGGLGSYEQYF.

The chain links TRBV7-9 to TRBJ2-5; weak D call: TRBD1 (6 bases). Germline V gene sequence: CDR1 SEHNR, CDR2 FQNEAQ (reference sequence). Deletions cut 6 bases from V and 1 base from J, with 12 bases between. The length of the CDR3 is 14 residues. The CDR3 reads CASSTPDSQETQYF. In nucleotides, the CDR3 is TGTGCCAGCAGTACTCCGGACAGCCAAGAGACCCAGTACTTC.

This clonotype was counted many times. The chain recombines TRBV5-6 with TRBJ2-7; either TRBD1 or TRBD2 may supply D (5 bases each). Germline lookup yields CDR1 SGHDT and CDR2 YYEEEE. V lost 4 bases, J lost 7 bases, and 12 bases lay in between. The length of the CDR3 is 12 residues. Written as DNA, the CDR3 is TGTGCCAGCAGCCAGGGACCTTTGGAGCAGTACTTC. Translating gives CASSQGPLEQYF.

V is TRBV27 and J is TRBJ2-7, with D possibly matching TRBD2 (5 bases). V lost 5 bases to trimming and J lost 7 bases, with 21 bases between them. The CDR3 sequence is 15 residues long. From germline, CDR1 is MNHEY and CDR2 SMNVEV (reference sequence). The CDR3, as DNA: TGTGCCAGCAGTATCGGGGTATCGACCTCCGGGGAGCAGTACTTC. Protein sequence: CASSIGVSTSGEQYF.

This clonotype was observed many times. CDR3 amino acids: CATSDATGELFF. The CDR3 DNA reads TGTGCCACCAGTGATGCGACCGGGGAGCTGTTTTTT. The chain links TRBV24-1 to TRBJ2-2; D uncertain. V lost 3 bases to trimming and J lost 5 bases, with 3 bases between them. Germline V gives CDR1 KGHDR, CDR2 SFDVKD. CDR3 length: 12 residues.